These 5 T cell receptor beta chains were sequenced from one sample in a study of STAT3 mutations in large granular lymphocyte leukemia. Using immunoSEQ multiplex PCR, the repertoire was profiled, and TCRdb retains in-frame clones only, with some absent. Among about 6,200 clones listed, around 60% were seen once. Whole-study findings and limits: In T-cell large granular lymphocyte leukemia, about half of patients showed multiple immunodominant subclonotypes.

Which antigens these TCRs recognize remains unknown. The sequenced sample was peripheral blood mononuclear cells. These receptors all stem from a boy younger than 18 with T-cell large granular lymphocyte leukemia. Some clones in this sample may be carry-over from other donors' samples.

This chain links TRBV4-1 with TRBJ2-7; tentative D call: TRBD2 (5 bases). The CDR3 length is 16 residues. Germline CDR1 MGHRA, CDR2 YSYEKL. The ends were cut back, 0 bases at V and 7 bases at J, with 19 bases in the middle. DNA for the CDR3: TGCGCCAGCAGCCAAGACGAGGGAATGAAGGCTGAGGAGCAGTACTTC. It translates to CASSQDEGMKAEEQYF.

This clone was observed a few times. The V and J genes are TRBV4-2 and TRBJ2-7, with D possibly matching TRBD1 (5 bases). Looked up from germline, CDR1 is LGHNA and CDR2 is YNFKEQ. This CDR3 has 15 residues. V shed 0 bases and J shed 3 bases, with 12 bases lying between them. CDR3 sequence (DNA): TGTGCCAGCAGCCAAGACAGGGTAGTCGTCTACGAGCAGTACTTC. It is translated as CASSQDRVVVYEQYF.

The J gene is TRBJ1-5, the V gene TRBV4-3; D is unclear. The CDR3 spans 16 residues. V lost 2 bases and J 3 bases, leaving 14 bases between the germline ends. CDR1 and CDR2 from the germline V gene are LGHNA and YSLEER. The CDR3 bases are TGCGCCAGCAGCCAAAATCTGGCAGCAATCAATCAGCCCCAGCATTTT. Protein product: CASSQNLAAINQPQHF.

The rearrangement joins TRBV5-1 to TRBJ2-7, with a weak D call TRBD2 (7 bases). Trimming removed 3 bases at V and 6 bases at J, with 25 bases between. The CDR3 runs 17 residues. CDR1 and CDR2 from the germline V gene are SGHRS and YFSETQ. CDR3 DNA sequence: TGCGCCAGCAGCTCCCCGGCGGCGGCGGGGGCCCATACCGAGCAGTACTTC. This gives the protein CASSSPAAAGAHTEQYF.

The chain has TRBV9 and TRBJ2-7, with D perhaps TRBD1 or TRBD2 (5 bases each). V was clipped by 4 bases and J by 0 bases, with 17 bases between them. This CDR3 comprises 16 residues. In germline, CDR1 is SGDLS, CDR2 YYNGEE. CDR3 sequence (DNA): TGTGCCAGCAGCTCATCCAGGGAGACTTTCTCCTACGAGCAGTACTTC. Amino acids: CASSSSRETFSYEQYF.